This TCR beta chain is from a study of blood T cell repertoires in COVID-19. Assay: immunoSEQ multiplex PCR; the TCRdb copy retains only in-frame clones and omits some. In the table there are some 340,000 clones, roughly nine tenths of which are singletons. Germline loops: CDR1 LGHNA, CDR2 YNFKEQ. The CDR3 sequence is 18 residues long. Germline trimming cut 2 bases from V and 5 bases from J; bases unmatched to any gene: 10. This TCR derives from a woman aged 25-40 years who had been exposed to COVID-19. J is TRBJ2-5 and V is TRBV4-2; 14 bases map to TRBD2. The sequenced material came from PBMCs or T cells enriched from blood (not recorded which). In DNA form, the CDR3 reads TGTGCCAGCAGCCAAAAAGGACTAGCGGGGGGTATAGGGGAGACCCAGTACTTC. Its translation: CASSQKGLAGGIGETQYF.